These 19 T cell receptor beta chains came from one sample sequenced in a study of T cell repertoires in cytomegalovirus infection (dated by TCRdb to between 2018 and 2020). Reads for this sample came from an Illumina HiSeq 1500. TCRdb took the public reads, trimmed them with fastp at Q25, ran MiXCR for clone calling and kept in-frame beta chains. CDR3 protein duplicates are merged, each entry listing the most common genes and DNA. Within this sample are approximately 350,000 distinct CDR3 sequences, with about 35% of them counted one time only. The ten largest clones take up approximately 13% of the sample. The sample's treatment or condition label is to be understood as: in vitro stimulation with specific CMV peptide epitopes to enrich CMV-specific T cells. No antigen has been identified for these receptors. Specimen: cultured PBMCs, collected from culture after CMV antigen stimulation. All receptors derive from a human donor in good health (CMV status not recorded). Some clones in this sample may be carry-over from other donors' samples.

This clonotype has just a few counts. The CDR3 region has the DNA TGTGCCAGCAGTGGACAGCTAGATAATTCACCCCTCCACTTT. Protein: CASSGQLDNSPLHF. The genes are TRBV12-3 or TRBV12-4 and TRBJ1-6, with D perhaps matching TRBD1 (6 bases). Trimming pared 5 bases from V and 5 bases from J, leaving 10 bases between. CDR3 size: 14 residues.

This chain connects TRBV4-3 to TRBJ1-6; D call uncertain. V shed 0 bases and J shed 5 bases, with 8 bases lying between them. The CDR3 has 15 amino acids. In germline, CDR1 is LGHNA, CDR2 YSLEER. Written as DNA, the CDR3 is TGCGCCAGCAGCCAAGACAGGCTAAATAATTCACCCCTCCACTTT. This gives the protein CASSQDRLNNSPLHF.

This clonotype was observed a few times. The genes are TRBV24-1 and TRBJ2-1; 8 nucleotides agree with TRBD1. The J segment lost 7 bases and the V segment lost 3 bases, leaving 10 bases of the junction unmatched. From germline, CDR1 is KGHDR and CDR2 SFDVKD. The CDR3 consists of 16 residues. CDR3 nucleotide sequence: TGTGCCACCAGTGATGGGGGCTGGACAGGGTGGAATGAGCAGTTCTTC. Its protein is CATSDGGWTGWNEQFF.

This clonotype was recorded a few times. This chain joins TRBV12-3 or TRBV12-4 and TRBJ2-7; TRBD2 matches at 11 bases. The V gene end was trimmed by 3 bases and the J gene end by 6 bases; junction bases not matched to a gene: 7. The CDR3 loop spans 15 amino acids. CDR3 in amino acids: CASSFGLAGGSEQYV. DNA of the CDR3: TGTGCCAGCAGTTTTGGTCTAGCGGGAGGCTCCGAGCAGTACGTC.

The chain has TRBV7-2 and TRBJ2-3; 14 bases are shared with TRBD2. The germline V gene encodes CDR1 SGHTA and CDR2 FQGNSA. V shed 3 bases, J shed 5 bases, and the junction held 7 bases outside the gene matches. This CDR3 is 17 amino acids long. Here the CDR3 reads CASSLGLAGASGDTQYF. DNA of the CDR3: TGTGCCAGCAGCTTGGGACTAGCGGGAGCGTCTGGAGATACGCAGTATTTT. The variable domain in full, completed from reference TRBV7-2 and TRBJ2-3, reads GAGVSQSPSNKVTEKGKDVELRCDPISGHTALYWYRQSLGQGLEFLIYFQGNSAPDKSGLPSDRFSAERTGGSVSTLTIQRTQQEDSAVYLCASSLGLAGASGDTQYFGPGTRLTVL.

This clonotype has more than one count but fewer than ten. This chain connects TRBV11-2 to TRBJ2-2, with TRBD2 as a possible D gene (6 bases). The V gene's germline CDR1 is SGHAT and CDR2 FQNNGV. CDR3 length: 14 residues. V dropped 0 bases and J dropped 12 bases, with 14 bases sitting between them. CDR3 nucleotide sequence: TGTGCCAGCAGCTTAGATGGGAAAGGGAGGCAGCTGTTTTTT. Its translation is CASSLDGKGRQLFF.

This clonotype occurred a few times. V and J are TRBV19 and TRBJ1-3; the D is unclear. Germline V gene lookup returns CDR1 LNHDA and CDR2 SQIVND (reference sequence). Trimming left V 3 bases short and J 2 bases short, with 14 bases between. CDR3 length: 16 amino acids. The CDR3 DNA is TGTGCCAGTAGTATTGATTTCGCCTGGGCTGGAAACACCATATATTTT. It encodes CASSIDFAWAGNTIYF.

CDR3 amino acids: CASSLTPGLAGGRNADTQYF. CDR3 DNA: TGTGCCAGTAGTTTGACGCCGGGACTAGCGGGAGGGCGGAACGCAGATACGCAGTATTTT. V and J are TRBV19 and TRBJ2-3; 16 bases are shared with TRBD2. This CDR3 has 20 residues. From germline, CDR1 is LNHDA and CDR2 SQIVND (reference sequence). The J segment lost 4 bases and the V segment lost 5 bases, leaving 15 bases of the junction unmatched.

A few counts support this clonotype. The CDR3 does not close with the conserved phenylalanine or tryptophan, likely indicating a read error. Because the CDR3's place on the DNA is in doubt, the DNA is left out and the CDR3 is given as listed by TCRdb. The chain links TRBV28 to TRBJ2-7; the table's D call, TRBD2, was not checked against the DNA. Germline CDR1 is MDHEN and CDR2 is SYDVKM. The CDR3 adds up to 14 amino acids, both ends counted. CDR3 amino acids: CASSAPALAGGPWI.

The V gene is TRBV4-3, the J gene TRBJ1-1, with 7 bases fitting TRBD1. Trimming took 4 bases from V and 7 from J; bases not matched to a gene: 6. CDR3 size: 13 residues. Per the germline V gene, CDR1 is LGHNA and CDR2 is YSLEER. The CDR3 DNA sequence: TGCGCCAGCAGCCCAGACAGGGCTCTTGAAGCTTTCTTT. Protein product: CASSPDRALEAFF.

This clonotype was detected once. The genes are TRBV27 and TRBJ2-7; TRBD1 matches 8 bases. V was clipped by 6 bases and J by 0 bases; unmatched bases: 4. Germline V CDR1 and CDR2: MNHEY, SMNVEV (reference sequence). The CDR3 runs 14 residues. The CDR3 region has the DNA TGTGCCAGCAGGCAGGGGGCGCTCTCCTACGAGCAGTACTTC. Protein sequence: CASRQGALSYEQYF.

The V gene is TRBV6-2 or TRBV6-3, the J gene TRBJ1-1, with 7 bases aligning to TRBD1. The V and J ends lost 6 bases and 3 bases, in that order; junction bases with no gene match: 7. The CDR3 is made up of 14 amino acids. The germline CDR1 and CDR2 sequences are MNHEY and SVGEGT. The CDR3, as DNA: TGTGCCAGCAGGATGACAGGGTCCTACACTGAAGCTTTCTTT. Protein product: CASRMTGSYTEAFF.

This clonotype was counted a few times. The CDR3 sequence is CASMGHLTYEQYV. The CDR3 DNA follows: TGTGCCAGCATGGGACACCTAACCTACGAGCAGTACGTC. The V gene is TRBV6-2 or TRBV6-3, the J gene TRBJ2-7, with D tentatively TRBD1 (6 bases). Looked up from germline, CDR1 is MNHEY and CDR2 is SVGEGT. V lost 7 bases to trimming and J lost 2 bases, with 12 bases between them. The CDR3 runs 13 residues.

This chain connects TRBV12-3 or TRBV12-4 to TRBJ2-2; D gene ambiguous. The CDR3 spans 17 residues. Trimming took off 8 bases at V and 5 bases at J, with 24 bases between the two ends. The CDR3 sequence is CASAQARPARGTGELFF. The CDR3 DNA reads TGTGCCAGCGCTCAAGCCCGCCCGGCCCGAGGTACCGGGGAGCTGTTTTTT.

This chain connects TRBV5-1 to TRBJ2-3, with 7 bases lining up with TRBD1. There are 14 residues in the CDR3. The germline gives CDR1 SGHRS, CDR2 YFSETQ. V was pared by 7 bases and J by 1 base, with 6 bases of the junction left unmatched. The CDR3 region is CASRSGQGTDTQYF. Here the CDR3 DNA reads TGCGCCAGCCGATCCGGACAGGGCACAGATACGCAGTATTTT. Full variable domain (missing parts from reference TRBV5-1 and TRBJ2-3): KAGVTQTPRYLIKTRGQQVTLSCSPISGHRSVSWYQQTPGQGLQFLFEYFSETQRNKGNFPGRFSGRQFSNSRSEMNVSTLELGDSALYLCASRSGQGTDTQYFGPGTRLTVL.

The rearrangement joins TRBV9 to TRBJ2-5; D remains ambiguous. Trimming shortened V by 2 bases and J by 1 base, and 18 bases separated the two germline ends. This CDR3 has 17 residues. CDR1 and CDR2 from the germline V gene are SGDLS and YYNGEE. Written as DNA, the CDR3 is TGTGCCAGCAGCGTCACCTCCGGGCGCCGGTCCCAAGAGACCCAGTACTTC. Amino acids: CASSVTSGRRSQETQYF.

This chain links TRBV27 with TRBJ2-1, with D perhaps TRBD1 or TRBD2 (5 bases each). Germline CDR1 reads MNHEY; CDR2 reads SMNVEV (reference sequence). Trimming took off 9 bases at V and 12 bases at J, with 21 bases between the two ends. CDR3 length: 13 residues. The CDR3 DNA follows: TGTGCCAGTACACGTTCTAGCCGGGACGCGCAGTTCTTC. Its translation: CASTRSSRDAQFF.

This clonotype was recorded a few times. The chain joins TRBV24-1 to TRBJ2-7, with D uncertain. The CDR3 has 12 amino acids. The germline gives CDR1 KGHDR, CDR2 SFDVKD. The V end lost 5 bases, the J end lost 1 base, and 5 bases lay between the germline ends. The CDR3 reads CATSGGSYEQYF. CDR3 coding DNA: TGTGCCACCAGTGGAGGTTCCTACGAGCAGTACTTC.

The rearrangement uses TRBV5-5 and TRBJ2-2; TRBD1 matches at 9 bases. V shed 2 bases, J shed 6 bases, and the junction held 8 bases outside the gene matches. The length of the CDR3 is 16 residues. CDR1 SGHKS and CDR2 YYEKEE come from the germline V gene (reference sequence). CDR3 coding DNA: TGTGCCAGCAGCTTTAGTAGGAGACAGGGGGCCGGGGAGCTGTTTTTT. Its protein product is CASSFSRRQGAGELFF.